This T cell receptor beta chain was recorded in a study of blood T cells in healthy people across ages (dated by TCRdb to about 2015). At the level of the whole study: In model experiments, template switching captured about one uniquely barcoded TCR beta cDNA molecule for every two T cells. The study measured age-related changes in TCR beta repertoire diversity using deep sequencing normalized with unique cDNA molecular identifiers. The donors were split into four age groups: young (average 16 years), middle-aged (roughly 39), aged (over 55) and long-lived (under 90). To avoid experimental bias, donors of different ages were spread randomly across the sequencing lanes. For two donors (one aged 18 to 30 and one aged 80 or older), the study analyzed two additional independent replicas of 1 million unique cDNA reads from the same blood draw. The paper as a whole reports these results and caveats: Because profiling used bulk unsorted PBMCs, naive and antigen-experienced compartments could not be compared conclusively. Because donor CMV infection status was unknown, age-related changes in expanded clonotypes were potentially confounded. Estimates of total diversity from one million sequenced T cells were regarded as lower bounds and underestimates. Compared with the aged group, the long-lived group had more naive CD4+ T cells, fewer expanded clones and increased TCR diversity, a pattern suggesting age selection. Observed TCR beta diversity per million T cells fell roughly linearly with age, and a significant reduction was already apparent by age about 43. Observed TCR beta diversity correlated strongly with the percentage of naive T cells measured by flow cytometry.

Details on this clonotype: Its target antigen remains unknown. Nothing much larger sits one base from this clone, and base qualities are not available.

Receptor libraries were prepared by 5' RACE. The instrument was an Illumina HiSeq 2500. A second roughly 7 to 11 cycle PCR used a sample-barcoded 5' primer and a J-beta primer mix. Each TCR beta cDNA molecule received a unique molecular identifier from a template-switch 5' adaptor carrying 12 random nucleotides. At least 2.5 million CDR3-containing paired-end reads were obtained from each sample. First-strand cDNA synthesis was performed from all RNA using the Mint cDNA synthesis kit, with priming by a TRBC-specific oligonucleotide. Following uracil-DNA glycosylase treatment, a first 18-cycle PCR with universal primers M1SS and BC2_uni_R was performed on all cDNA. From the authors' description of their analysis: For normalization, 1 million high-quality reads were randomly selected from each sample, with every read carrying a distinct molecular identifier. Instead of being binned into consensus sequences, reads with shared molecular identifiers were discarded. MiTCR, with a Q25 quality threshold and the strictest error-elimination algorithm, was used for CDR3 identification, clonotype clustering and error correction. Lower-bound total TCR beta diversity was estimated with a nonparametric unseen species model using Euler transformation. TCRdb reran the public reads through fastp at Q25 and MiXCR, keeping productive beta chains. Each entry merges the rows of one CDR3 protein and shows their most common DNA and genes. These V and J calls originate from TCRdb's pipeline instead of the authors' own analysis. A total of about 900,000 distinct CDR3 sequences appear in this sample, 45% to 50% of them only once. Together, the top ten hold roughly 13% of the sample.

In the germline V gene, CDR1 corresponds to SGHTA and CDR2 to FQGNSA. Between the V and J ends, shortened by 4 bases and 3 bases respectively, the junction contains 12 bases. The CDR3, from cysteine to phenylalanine, totals 14 residues. The CDR3 DNA has 42 bases and is translated from base 1. The donors were under 40 Caucasian individuals from Russia, aged about 6 to 100 years, who were systemically healthy. Roughly 9 milliliters of peripheral blood were drawn from each donor into EDTA-treated Vacutainer tubes. Ficoll-Paque density-gradient centrifugation was used to isolate PBMCs, with at least 6.5 million per sample. Trizol reagent was used to extract total RNA from PBMCs, with at least 6 micrograms per sample. Naive CD45RAhigh/CD27high T cell percentages were measured by flow cytometry on a PBMC aliquot from every donor.

The TCR sequence derives from a man aged 30-40 years in good health. Sequencing was done on a sample of blood. The sequence joins TRBV7-2 to TRBJ1-2; a tentative D match to TRBD1 spans 6 bases. DNA sequence: TGTGCCAGCAGCTCCCGGGACATCTACTATGGCTACACCTTC. It translates to CASSSRDIYYGYTF. With all but the CDR3 taken from the reference TRBV7-2 and TRBJ1-2 genes, the full variable domain is: GAGVSQSPSNKVTEKGKDVELRCDPISGHTALYWYRQSLGQGLEFLIYFQGNSAPDKSGLPSDRFSAERTGGSVSTLTIQRTQQEDSAVYLCASSSRDIYYGYTFGSGTRLTVV.